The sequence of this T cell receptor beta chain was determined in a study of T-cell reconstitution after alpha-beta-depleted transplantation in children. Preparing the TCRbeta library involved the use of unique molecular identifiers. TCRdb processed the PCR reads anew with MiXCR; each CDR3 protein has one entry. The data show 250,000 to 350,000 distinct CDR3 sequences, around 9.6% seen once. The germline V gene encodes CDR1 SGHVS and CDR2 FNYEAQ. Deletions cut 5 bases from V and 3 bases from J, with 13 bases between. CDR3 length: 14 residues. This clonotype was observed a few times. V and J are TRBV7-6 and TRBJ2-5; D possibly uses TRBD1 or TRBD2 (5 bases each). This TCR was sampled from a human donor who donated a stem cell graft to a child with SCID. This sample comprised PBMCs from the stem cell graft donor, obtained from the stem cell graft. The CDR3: CASSPGTVKETQYF. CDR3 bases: TGTGCCAGCAGCCCAGGGACGGTTAAAGAGACCCAGTACTTC.